A selection of T cell receptor beta chains follows, all from one sample in a study of cytomegalovirus exposure and HLA in healthy donors. Sequencing was performed with immunoSEQ multiplex PCR; in TCRdb, only in-frame clones are kept and a portion is missing. Of a few hundred thousand clones listed, 75% to 90% were seen once; the top ten hold about 0.28%. Sequenced input: PBMCs. These receptors were collected from a girl aged 2 to 9 in good health and CMV-seronegative. The CDR3 runs from the conserved cysteine through the conserved F or W. Fields, in order: D gene, V gene, J gene, clone size, CDR3 protein, CDR3 DNA. A D gene is named only where the DNA matches it firmly. Clone sizes are given selectively: once, few, many, or a class where the clone is expanded.

TRBD1	TRBV6-5	TRBJ1-1	-	CASSQAGTGKAEAFF	TGTGCCAGCAGTCAGGCCGGGACAGGGAAAGCTGAAGCTTTCTTT
TRBD1	TRBV28	TRBJ1-5	few	CARPTGENQPQHF	TGTGCCAGGCCGACAGGGGAGAATCAGCCCCAGCATTTT
-	TRBV28	TRBJ1-2	-	CASSFAGNDGYTF	TGTGCCAGCAGTTTCGCGGGGAATGATGGCTACACCTTC
-	TRBV5-5	TRBJ1-4	-	CASSGAEEKLFF	TGTGCCAGCAGCGGGGCAGAGGAAAAACTGTTTTTT
-	TRBV5-8	TRBJ2-1	-	CASSLAWGRNNEQFF	TGTGCCAGCAGCTTGGCGTGGGGCCGCAACAATGAGCAGTTCTTC
TRBD2	TRBV27	TRBJ2-7	-	CASSFRLAGGPGYEQYF	TGTGCCAGCAGTTTCCGACTAGCGGGGGGGCCAGGGTACGAGCAGTACTTC
TRBD2	TRBV4-1	TRBJ2-1	-	CASSPTTGTSGDNEQFF	TGCGCCAGCAGCCCCACCACCGGGACTAGCGGAGACAATGAGCAGTTCTTC
-	TRBV7-9	TRBJ1-3	few	CASSLEQTSSGNTIYF	TGTGCCAGCAGCTTAGAACAGACAAGCTCTGGAAACACCATATATTTT
TRBD1	TRBV28	TRBJ1-1	-	CASSYDGQGALEAFF	TGTGCCAGCAGTTATGATGGACAGGGGGCCCTTGAAGCTTTCTTT
-	TRBV5-4	TRBJ1-1	-	CASSFGGATEAFF	TGTGCCAGCAGCTTTGGTGGGGCTACTGAAGCTTTCTTT
-	TRBV30	TRBJ1-4	-	CASHRRLNEKLFF	TGTGCCTCTCACCGGAGACTTAATGAAAAACTGTTTTTT
-	TRBV28	TRBJ1-2	few	CASSLGPNYGYTF	TGTGCCAGCAGTCTAGGCCCTAACTATGGCTACACCTTC
-	TRBV5-6	TRBJ1-1	-	CASSSGLEAFF	TGTGCCAGCAGTTCTGGACTTGAAGCTTTCTTT
-	TRBV5-5	TRBJ1-3	-	CASREFSGNTIYF	TGTGCCAGCCGCGAGTTCTCTGGAAACACCATATATTTT
-	TRBV5-1	TRBJ2-2	few	CASSPRTDGTGELFF	TGCGCCAGCAGCCCGAGGACAGATGGCACCGGGGAGCTGTTTTTT
TRBD2	TRBV11-2	TRBJ2-1	-	CASSFGLAGVFPYNEQFF	TGTGCCAGCAGCTTTGGACTAGCGGGAGTATTCCCCTACAATGAGCAGTTCTTC
-	TRBV28	TRBJ2-2	-	CASSSHRGATGELFF	TGTGCCAGCAGCTCCCACCGGGGGGCGACCGGGGAGCTGTTTTTT
-	TRBV7-9	TRBJ1-2	-	CASSPGRWDIDGYTF	TGTGCCAGCAGCCCTGGGCGTTGGGACATAGATGGCTACACCTTC